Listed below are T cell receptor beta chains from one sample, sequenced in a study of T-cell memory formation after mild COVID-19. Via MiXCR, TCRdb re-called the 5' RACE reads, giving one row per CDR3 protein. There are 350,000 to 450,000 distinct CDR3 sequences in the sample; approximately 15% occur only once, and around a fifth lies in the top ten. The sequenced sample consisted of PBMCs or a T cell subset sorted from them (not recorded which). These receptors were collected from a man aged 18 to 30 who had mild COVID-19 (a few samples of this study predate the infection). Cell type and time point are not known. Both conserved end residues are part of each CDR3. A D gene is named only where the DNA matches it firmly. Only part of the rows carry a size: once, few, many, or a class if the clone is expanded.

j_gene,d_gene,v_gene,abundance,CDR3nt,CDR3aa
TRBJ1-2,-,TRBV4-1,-,TGCGCCAGCAGCCAACGCGTGCCAGGGGATGGCTACACCTTC,CASSQRVPGDGYTF
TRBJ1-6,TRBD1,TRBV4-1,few,TGCGCCAGCAGCCAGACAGGGTCCCCCCCCCTCCACTTT,CASSQTGSPPLHF
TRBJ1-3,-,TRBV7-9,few,TGTGCCAGCAGCTTAGGAGATGGAAACACCATATATTTT,CASSLGDGNTIYF
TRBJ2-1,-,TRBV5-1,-,TGCGCCAGCAGCTTGGGGGTAGCGGACCTGCTTCAGTTCTTC,CASSLGVADLLQFF
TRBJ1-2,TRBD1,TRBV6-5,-,TGTGCCAGCAACCGAGGACAGGGGGCGGGAGGCTACACCTTC,CASNRGQGAGGYTF
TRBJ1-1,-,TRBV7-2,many,TGTGCCAGCAGCTTATACGGGGGGAACACTGAAGCTTTCTTT,CASSLYGGNTEAFF
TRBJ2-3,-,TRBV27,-,TGTGCCAGCAACCCCTCGGCCCTAGCGCTTGATACGCAGTATTTT,CASNPSALALDTQYF
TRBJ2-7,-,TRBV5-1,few,TGCGCCAGCAGCTTCAACAGGCCCTCGGACGAGCAGTACTTC,CASSFNRPSDEQYF
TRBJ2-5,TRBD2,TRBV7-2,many,TGTGCCAGCAGCTTACGGGCTAGCGGGGGCGTGGAGACCCAGTACTTC,CASSLRASGGVETQYF
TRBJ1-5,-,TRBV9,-,TGTGCCAGCAGCGTAGACTCTGGGGAAGGTCAGCCCCAGCATTTT,CASSVDSGEGQPQHF
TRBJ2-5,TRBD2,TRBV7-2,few,TGTGCCAGCAGCTTATTAGCGGGGACGGAGACCCAGTACTTC,CASSLLAGTETQYF
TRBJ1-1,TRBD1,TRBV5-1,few,TGCGCCAGCAGCTCAAGGGGACAGCCGGGGAACACTGAAGCTTTATTT,CASSSRGQPGNTEALF
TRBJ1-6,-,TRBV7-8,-,TGTGCCAGCAGCGAAGGGAATAATTCACCCCTCCACTTT,CASSEGNNSPLHF
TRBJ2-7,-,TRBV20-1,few,TGCAGTGCTAGAGCCCCCGTCGTCGGTTCGGGGCGGCAGTACTTC,CSARAPVVGSGRQYF
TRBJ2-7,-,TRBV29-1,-,TGCAGCGTCGAGGACCCGGAACTCTACGAGCAGTACTTC,CSVEDPELYEQYF
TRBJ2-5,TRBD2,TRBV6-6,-,TGTGCCAGCAGTTCCGCGGGGGGGCACACCGTGATTGAGACCCAGTACTTC,CASSSAGGHTVIETQYF
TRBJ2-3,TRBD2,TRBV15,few,TGTGCCACCAGCAGAGATGGGAGGGGCCCAGATACGCAGTATTTT,CATSRDGRGPDTQYF
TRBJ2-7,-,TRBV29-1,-,TGCTTCGTATATACAGGGTCATCCTACGAGCAGTACTTC,CFVYTGSSYEQYF
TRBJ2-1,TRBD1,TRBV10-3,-,TGTGCCATCAGAGCAGGGGGCTCCTCCTCCTACTCCTACAATGAGCAGTTCTTC,CAIRAGGSSSYSYNEQFF
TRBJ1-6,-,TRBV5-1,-,TGCGCCAGCAGTCCCCTCAGCTCCTATAATTCACCCCTCCACTTT,CASSPLSSYNSPLHF
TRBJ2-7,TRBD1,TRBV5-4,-,TGTGCCAGCAGCCCGGGACAGGGAAGGTCCTACGAGCAGTACTTC,CASSPGQGRSYEQYF
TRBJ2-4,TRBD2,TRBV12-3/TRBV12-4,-,TGTGCCAGCTCCGGACTAGAGTCGGCGAGCGCCAAAAACATTCAGTACTTC,CASSGLESASAKNIQYF
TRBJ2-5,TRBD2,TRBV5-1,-,TGCGCCAGCAGCTTGGGCCCCAGCGGGGGTGGGGAGACCCAGTACTTC,CASSLGPSGGGETQYF
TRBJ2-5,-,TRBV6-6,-,TGTGCCAGCAGTTATCGACAAAGCCAAGAGACCCAGTACTTC,CASSYRQSQETQYF
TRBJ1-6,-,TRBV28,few,TGTGCCAGCAGGGTATTAGGGTCACCCCTCCACTTT,CASRVLGSPLHF
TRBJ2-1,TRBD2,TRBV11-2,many,TGTGCCAGCAGCTCGCAAAAAGCGGGGACGACCTACAATGAGCAGTTCTTC,CASSSQKAGTTYNEQFF
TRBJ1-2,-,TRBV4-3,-,TGCGCCAGCAGCCACATCGCCGACAGTCATAGAAACACCTTC,CASSHIADSHRNTF
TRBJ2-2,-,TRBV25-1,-,TGTGCCAGCCGAGAACAGGCGAACACCGGGGAGCTGTTTTTT,CASREQANTGELFF
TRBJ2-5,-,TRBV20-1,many,TGCAGTGCCCGGACATGGGAGACCCAGTACTTC,CSARTWETQYF
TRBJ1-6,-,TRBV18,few,TGTGCCAGCTCACCAAGGCAAGAAGGTTGGAATTCACCCCTCCACTTT,CASSPRQEGWNSPLHF
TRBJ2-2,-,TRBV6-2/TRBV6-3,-,TGTGCCAGCAGTTGGGGTTTTGGCGGGGAGCTGTTTTTT,CASSWGFGGELFF
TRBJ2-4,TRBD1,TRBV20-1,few,TGCAGTGCTCCTAACCCCGGGACAGGGGACATTCAGTACTTC,CSAPNPGTGDIQYF
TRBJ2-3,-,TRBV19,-,TGTGCCAGTAGCAGGATTTACGCAGATACGCAGTATTTT,CASSRIYADTQYF
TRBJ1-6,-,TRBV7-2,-,TGTGCCAGCAGCTTAGACCCGGGGGGGAATTCACCCCTCCACTTT,CASSLDPGGNSPLHF
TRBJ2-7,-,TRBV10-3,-,TGTGCCATCAAGTCCAGGGACCATCACGAGCAGTACTTC,CAIKSRDHHEQYF
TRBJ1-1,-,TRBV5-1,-,TGCGCCAGCAGCTTGGTTGCAGGGCCTGAAGCTTTCTTT,CASSLVAGPEAFF
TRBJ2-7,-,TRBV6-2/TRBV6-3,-,TGTGCCAGCAGTTACCTTGACAGCTCCTACGAGCAGTACTTC,CASSYLDSSYEQYF
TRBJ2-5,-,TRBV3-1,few,TGTGCCAGCAGCCAAGATAATCGGATAGGAGAGACCCAGTACTTC,CASSQDNRIGETQYF
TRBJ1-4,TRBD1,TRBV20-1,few,TGCAGTGCTAGCCGGGACAGTGGATCATCTGAAAAACTGTTTTTT,CSASRDSGSSEKLFF
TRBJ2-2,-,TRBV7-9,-,TGTGCCAGCAGCCGGACAGATGGCACCGGGGAGCTGTTTTTT,CASSRTDGTGELFF
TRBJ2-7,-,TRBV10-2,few,TGCGCCAGCAGTGAATACTCAGGGCAGGAATACTACGAGCAGTACTTC,CASSEYSGQEYYEQYF
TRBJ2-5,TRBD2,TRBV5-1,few,TGCGCCAGCAGCCCGACACTAGCGGGGAGCCAAGAGACCCAGTACTTC,CASSPTLAGSQETQYF
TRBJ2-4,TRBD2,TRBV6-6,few,TGTGCCAGCAGTTACTCGACGGGGGGGCTAGCCAAAAACATTCAGTACTTC,CASSYSTGGLAKNIQYF
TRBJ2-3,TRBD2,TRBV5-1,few,TGCGCCAGCAGCTTGGGGGCACTAGCGGGGGGCACATATACGCAGTATTTT,CASSLGALAGGTYTQYF
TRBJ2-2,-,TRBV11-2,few,TGTGCCAGCACCCGAGGGGGAGCGAACACCGGGGAGCTGTTTTTT,CASTRGGANTGELFF
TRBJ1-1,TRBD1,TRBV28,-,TGTGCCAGCAGCATCTACACAGGGGGTGCTTTCTTT,CASSIYTGGAFF
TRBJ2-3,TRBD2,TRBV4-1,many,TGCGCCAGCAGCCAAGAACTAGCGGGGGGGCGTGATACGCAGTATTTT,CASSQELAGGRDTQYF
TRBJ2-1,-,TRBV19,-,TGTGCCACCGACCTTCAGGGTGGTGAGCAGTTCTTC,CATDLQGGEQFF
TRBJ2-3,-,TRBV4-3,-,TGCGCCAGCAGCCAAGATCCCGGGGCAGATACGCAGTATTTT,CASSQDPGADTQYF
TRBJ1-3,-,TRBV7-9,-,TGTGCCAGCAGCTTTGCAGAGGTCGGCACCATATATTTT,CASSFAEVGTIYF
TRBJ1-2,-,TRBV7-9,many,TGTGCCAGCAGCGGTGAGCAGGGCTTAGGCTACACCTTC,CASSGEQGLGYTF
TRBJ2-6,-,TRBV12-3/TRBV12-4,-,TGTGCCAGCAGTACCTCTGGGGCCAACGTCCTGACTTTC,CASSTSGANVLTF
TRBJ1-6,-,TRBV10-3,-,TGTGCCATCAGTGAGTCAACGGGGTTGGGGGCTAATTCACCCCTCCACTTT,CAISESTGLGANSPLHF
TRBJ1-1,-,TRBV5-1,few,TGCGCCAGCAGCTTGGGGGGTCCCAACAGAGCTTTCTTT,CASSLGGPNRAFF
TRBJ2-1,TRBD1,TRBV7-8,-,TGTGCCAGCAGCCGACAGGGACCTATCAGCTACAATGAGCAGTTCTTC,CASSRQGPISYNEQFF
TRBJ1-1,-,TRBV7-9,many,TGTGCCAGCAGCTTATCACCGGGGGTGAACACTGAAGCTTTCTTT,CASSLSPGVNTEAFF
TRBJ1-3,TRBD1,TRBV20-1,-,TGCAGTGCTAGAGATTTAGACAGGGGTACTGGAAACACCATATATTTT,CSARDLDRGTGNTIYF
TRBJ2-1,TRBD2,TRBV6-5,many,TGTGCCAGCAGTTACTTGGCGGGGGGGCTCAATGAGCAGTTCTTC,CASSYLAGGLNEQFF